The T cell receptor (beta chain) described here comes from a study of Graves' ophthalmopathy and Graves' hyperthyroidism. This clonotype was recorded at least ten times. V shed 5 bases and J shed 0 bases, with 10 bases lying between them. The CDR3 contains 15 residues. Looked up from germline, CDR1 is LNHDA and CDR2 is SQIVND (reference sequence). Certain patients, namely those with other autoimmune diseases, uncontrolled infections, pregnancy or lactation, were excluded. Diagnosis was based on clinical symptoms, serum thyroxine, TRAb, thyroid ultrasound and orbital computed tomography. Amplification of the TCR beta CDR3 regions used RNA transcripts (as template). RT-PCR was first run with HTBI primers, then multiplex PCR in a second round. TCRdb itself ran the multiplex PCR reads through MiXCR, one entry per CDR3 protein. The repertoire includes hundreds of thousands of distinct CDR3 sequences, approximately 15% of them detected once, and over 8% sits in the top ten.

The V gene is TRBV19, the J gene TRBJ2-2; D is unresolved. This sequence originates from a woman aged 30 to 39 with Graves' ophthalmopathy. The material sequenced was blood. The CDR3 reads CASSRSSANTGELFF. DNA for the CDR3: TGTGCCAGTAGTCGATCGAGCGCGAACACCGGGGAGCTGTTTTTT. The whole variable domain, remainder taken from reference TRBV19 and TRBJ2-2, is DGGITQSPKYLFRKEGQNVTLSCEQNLNHDAMYWYRQDPGQGLRLIYYSQIVNDFQKGDIAEGYSVSREKKESFPLTVTSAQKNPTAFYLCASSRSSANTGELFFGEGSRLTVL.